This T cell receptor beta chain was sequenced during a study of T cell repertoires in cytomegalovirus infection. TCRdb used MiXCR to reprocess the reads, holding one entry per CDR3 protein. The data contain some 350,000 distinct CDR3 sequences, about a sixth of them singletons. Study conclusions and caveats: Based on cumulative public TCR beta family frequency, carriers of CMV plus the relevant HLA were identified.

CDR3 length equals 15 residues. Germline CDR1 is SGHTA and CDR2 is FQGNSA. The ends were cut back, 3 bases at V and 1 base at J, with 11 bases in the middle. This clonotype appeared many times. Its specificity is not known. Material for sequencing was PBMCs. The chain has TRBV7-2 and TRBJ2-3; D is possibly TRBD1 or TRBD2 (5 bases each). The sequence was collected from a human donor in good health (CMV status not recorded). Some clones in this sample may be carry-over from other donors' samples. CDR3 DNA sequence: TGTGCCAGCAGCTTTTTGGTGGGGGGCACAGATACGCAGTATTTT. It encodes CASSFLVGGTDTQYF.